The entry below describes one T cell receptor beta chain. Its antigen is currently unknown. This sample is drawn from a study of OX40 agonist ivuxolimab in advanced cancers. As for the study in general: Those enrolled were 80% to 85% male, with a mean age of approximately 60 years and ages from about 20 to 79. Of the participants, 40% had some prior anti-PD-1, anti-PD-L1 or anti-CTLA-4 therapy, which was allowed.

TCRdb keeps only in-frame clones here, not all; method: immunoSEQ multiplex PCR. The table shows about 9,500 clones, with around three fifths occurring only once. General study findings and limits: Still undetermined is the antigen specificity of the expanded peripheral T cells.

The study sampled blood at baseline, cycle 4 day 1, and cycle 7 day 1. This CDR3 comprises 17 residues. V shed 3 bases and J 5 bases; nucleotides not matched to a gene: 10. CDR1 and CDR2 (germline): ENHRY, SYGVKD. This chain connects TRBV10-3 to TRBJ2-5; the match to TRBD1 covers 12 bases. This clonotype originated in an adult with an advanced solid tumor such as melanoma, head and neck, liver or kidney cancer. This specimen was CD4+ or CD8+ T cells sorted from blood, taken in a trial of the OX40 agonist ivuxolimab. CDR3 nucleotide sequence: TGTGCCATCAGTGACATCAACCGGGACAGGGGGCGGGAGACCCAGTACTTC. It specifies CAISDINRDRGRETQYF.